What follows describes a single TCR beta chain. Other nucleotide sequences from this sample produce the same CDR3. TCRdb's copy holds only in-frame clones and misses some; the assay was immunoSEQ multiplex PCR. The data hold approximately 300,000 clones, with 75% to 90% observed a single time. This record comes from a study of cytomegalovirus exposure and HLA in healthy donors. There are 13 residues in the CDR3. Trimming took 2 bases from V and 4 from J, leaving 8 bases between them. CDR1 is MNHEY and CDR2 is SVGAGI in the germline V gene. Sequencing input: PBMCs. The clonotype comes from a woman between 18 and 30 years old in good health and CMV-seronegative. The chain carries TRBV6-5 and TRBJ1-1; TRBD1 might be the D (6 bases). The CDR3 spells CASSYVGGTEAFF. The CDR3, as DNA: TGTGCCAGCAGTTACGTAGGGGGCACTGAAGCTTTCTTT.